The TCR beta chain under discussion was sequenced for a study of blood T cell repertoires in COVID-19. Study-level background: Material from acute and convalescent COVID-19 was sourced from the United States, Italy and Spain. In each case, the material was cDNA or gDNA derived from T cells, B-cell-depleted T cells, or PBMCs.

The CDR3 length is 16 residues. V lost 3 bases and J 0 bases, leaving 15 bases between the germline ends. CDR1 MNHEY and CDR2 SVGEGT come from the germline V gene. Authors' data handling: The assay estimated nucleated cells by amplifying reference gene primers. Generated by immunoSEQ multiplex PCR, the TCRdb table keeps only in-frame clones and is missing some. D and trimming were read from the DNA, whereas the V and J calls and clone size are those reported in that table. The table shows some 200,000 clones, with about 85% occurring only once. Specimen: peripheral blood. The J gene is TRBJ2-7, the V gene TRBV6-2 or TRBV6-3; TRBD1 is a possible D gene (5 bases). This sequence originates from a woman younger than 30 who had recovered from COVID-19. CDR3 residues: CASSYDQDIYSYEQYF. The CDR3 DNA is TGTGCCAGCAGTTATGACCAGGACATCTACTCCTACGAGCAGTACTTC.